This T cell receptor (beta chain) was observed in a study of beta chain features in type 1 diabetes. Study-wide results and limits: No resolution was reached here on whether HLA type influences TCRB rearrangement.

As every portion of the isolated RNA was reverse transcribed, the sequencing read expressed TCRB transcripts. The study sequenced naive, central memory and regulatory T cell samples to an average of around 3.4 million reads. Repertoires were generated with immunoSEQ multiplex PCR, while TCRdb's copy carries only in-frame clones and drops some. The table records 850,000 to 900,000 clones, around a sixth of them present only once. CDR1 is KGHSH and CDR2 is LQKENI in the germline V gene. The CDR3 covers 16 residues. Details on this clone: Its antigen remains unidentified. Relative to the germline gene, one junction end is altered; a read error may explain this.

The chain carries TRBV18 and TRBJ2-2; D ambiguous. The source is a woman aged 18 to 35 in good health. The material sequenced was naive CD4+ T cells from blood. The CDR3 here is CASPPGGVSNTGELFF. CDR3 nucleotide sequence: TGTGCCAGCCCACCGGGTGGAGTCTCGAACACCGGGGAGCTGTTTTTT.